One sample yielded the 18 T cell receptor beta chains listed below, sequenced in a study of long-term antiretroviral therapy in people with HIV. The authors ran the immunoSEQ assay, v3.0, at survey level. The protocol was immunoSEQ multiplex PCR, while the TCRdb copy is restricted to in-frame clones and leaves out a portion. The table has roughly 28,000 clones, nearly 97% seen once. The source was unsorted PBMCs, collected 5.3 years after starting antiretroviral therapy. The receptors stem from a man under 40 with HIV.

The CDR3 region has the DNA TGTGCCAGCAGTTCAACCTCAGGGGACGGCGGGAGTTCCTACAATGAGCAGTTCTTC. This sequence encodes CASSSTSGDGGSSYNEQFF. The rearrangement links TRBV28 to TRBJ2-1; D may be TRBD2 (7 bases). V shed 4 bases and J shed 1 base, with 23 bases lying between them. CDR1 and CDR2 from the germline V gene are MDHEN and SYDVKM. This CDR3 region has 19 residues.

The gene calls are TRBV30 and TRBJ2-1; D is possibly TRBD1 (6 bases). Deletions cut 0 bases from V and 9 bases from J, with 15 bases between. The germline gives CDR1 GTSNPN, CDR2 SVGIG (reference sequence). The CDR3 is 14 residues long. The CDR3 DNA follows: TGTGCCTGGAGTGTCGGGCAGGGGCCCGGTGAGCAGTTCTTC. Its translation: CAWSVGQGPGEQFF.

The J gene is TRBJ2-7, the V gene TRBV7-8, with 7 bases fitting TRBD2. V lost 10 bases to trimming and J lost 3 bases; unmatched junction nucleotides: 9. The CDR3 is 13 amino acids. The germline V gene encodes CDR1 SGHVS and CDR2 FQNEAQ. The CDR3 coding sequence is TGTGCCACCGAACGGGAGGAGGGCTACGAGCAGTACTTC. This codes for CATEREEGYEQYF.

The CDR3 coding sequence is TGTGCCAGCAGCCCCCATCTTGGACAGGGGGAATCGACTAATGAAAAACTGTTTTTT. This codes for CASSPHLGQGESTNEKLFF. The genes are TRBV7-9 and TRBJ1-4, with TRBD1 identical over 10 bases. This CDR3 has 19 residues. V lost 5 bases, J lost 2 bases, and 14 bases stayed unmatched. Per germline, CDR1 SEHNR and CDR2 FQNEAQ (reference sequence).

This clone was seen only once. The chain joins TRBV5-4 to TRBJ2-7; D call uncertain. Looked up from germline, CDR1 is SGHNT and CDR2 is YYREEE (reference sequence). V lost 0 bases and J 2 bases, leaving 6 bases between the germline ends. The CDR3 sequence is 13 residues long. In DNA, the CDR3 is TGTGCCAGCAGCTTGGCCGCGGCCTACGAGCAGTACTTC. As protein: CASSLAAAYEQYF.

For the CDR3, the DNA is TGTGCCAGCAGCTTTGTTAGTCGGGGGCTCCAAGAGACCCAGTACTTC. It is translated as CASSFVSRGLQETQYF. The gene calls are TRBV7-2 and TRBJ2-5; D may correspond to TRBD1 or TRBD2 (6 bases each). This CDR3 contains 16 residues. Germline V gene sequence: CDR1 SGHTA, CDR2 FQGNSA. V lost 3 bases and J 1 base, leaving 15 bases between the germline ends.

The V and J genes are TRBV5-1 and TRBJ1-1; D may be TRBD1 (6 bases). Trimming removed 4 bases at V and 1 base at J, with 8 bases between. The germline CDR1 and CDR2 sequences are SGHRS and YFSETQ. The CDR3 sequence is 13 residues long. The CDR3 DNA is TGCGCCAGCAGCCCGACAGGGAACACTGAAGCTTTCTTT. Encoded protein: CASSPTGNTEAFF.

This chain uses TRBV7-9 with TRBJ1-4; 9 bases agree with TRBD1. Looked up from germline, CDR1 is SEHNR and CDR2 is FQNEAQ (reference sequence). The CDR3 is 16 amino acids. Trimming removed 5 bases from V and 0 bases from J; junction bases left unmatched: 4. The CDR3 DNA sequence: TGTGCCAGCAGCACCGGACAGGGGACAACTAATGAAAAACTGTTTTTT. It encodes CASSTGQGTTNEKLFF.

The chain has TRBV2 and TRBJ2-7, with no clear D. V shed 6 bases and J shed 2 bases, with 8 bases lying between them. The CDR3 runs 12 residues. Looked up from germline, CDR1 is SNHLY and CDR2 is FYNNEI. The CDR3, as DNA: TGTGCCAGCAGGCCGGAGACCTACGAGCAGTACTTC. Its protein is CASRPETYEQYF.

The chain joins TRBV29-1 to TRBJ2-5; TRBD1 matches 7 bases. The CDR3 has 14 amino acids. Germline V gene data show CDR1 as SQVTM and CDR2 as ANQGSEA. Trimming at V came to 2 bases and at J to 3 bases, leaving 6 bases not matched to a gene. The CDR3 sequence is CSVELTGTEETQYF. The CDR3 DNA sequence: TGCAGCGTTGAACTGACAGGGACGGAAGAGACCCAGTACTTC.

The chain is built from TRBV2 and TRBJ2-4; D remains ambiguous. Per germline, CDR1 SNHLY and CDR2 FYNNEI. The CDR3 covers 15 residues. Trimming took 3 bases from V and 0 from J, leaving 9 bases between them. CDR3 DNA sequence: TGTGCCAGCAGTGACGCCGGAATAGCCAAAAACATTCAGTACTTC. The encoded protein is CASSDAGIAKNIQYF.

The gene calls are TRBV5-4 and TRBJ2-7; D may be TRBD2 (6 bases). CDR3 length: 14 amino acids. Trimming removed 3 bases from V and 2 bases from J, with 12 bases in between. Germline V lookup: CDR1 SGHNT, CDR2 YYREEE (reference sequence). Here the CDR3 reads CASSWGLGAYEQYF. The CDR3, as DNA: TGTGCCAGCAGCTGGGGACTGGGAGCCTACGAGCAGTACTTC.

This chain links TRBV11-3 with TRBJ2-2; D remains unclear. V lost 1 base to trimming and J lost 6 bases, with 9 bases between them. The CDR3 length is 14 residues. Germline V gene sequence: CDR1 SGHNT, CDR2 YENEEA. Here the CDR3 DNA reads TGTGCCAGCAGCTTAGTTAGGGATGCCGGGGAGCTGTTTTTT. Its translation: CASSLVRDAGELFF.

The chain has TRBV6-1 and TRBJ1-2, with 9 bases lining up with TRBD1. Trimming removed 6 bases from V and 6 bases from J; junction bases left unmatched: 5. Germline CDR1 and CDR2: MNHNS and SASEGT. The CDR3 totals 13 residues. The CDR3 DNA reads as TGTGCCAGCAGCTCGGGACAGGGTAATGGCTACACCTTC. Translated, it gives CASSSGQGNGYTF.

The chain combines TRBV2 with TRBJ1-4, with 11 bases identical to TRBD1. After removal of 4 bases from V and 8 bases from J, the junction contained 3 bases not matched to a gene. Germline loops: CDR1 SNHLY, CDR2 FYNNEI. The CDR3 is made up of 14 amino acids. In DNA, the CDR3 is TGTGCCAGCAGTGGGGACAGGGGGGAGGAAAAACTGTTTTTT. It is translated as CASSGDRGEEKLFF.

The J gene is TRBJ2-7, the V gene TRBV30; D perhaps matches TRBD2 (5 bases). Trimming cost V 7 bases and J 5 bases, with 12 bases left between them. The CDR3 has 11 residues. The germline gives CDR1 GTSNPN, CDR2 SVGIG (reference sequence). CDR3 sequence reads: CASRESDEQYF. CDR3 nucleotides: TGTGCCTCGAGGGAAAGCGACGAGCAGTACTTC.

The CDR3 loop reads CASSRPGRENTEAFF. CDR3 DNA: TGTGCCAGCAGCCGACCGGGACGAGAGAACACTGAAGCTTTCTTT. V and J are TRBV14 and TRBJ1-1, with TRBD1 as a possible D gene (5 bases). Germline assignment: CDR1 SGHDN and CDR2 FVKESK. The V end lost 4 bases, the J end lost 1 base, and 13 bases lay between the germline ends. This CDR3 comprises 15 residues.

This chain joins TRBV25-1 and TRBJ1-1; no definite D call. From germline, CDR1 is MGHDK and CDR2 SYGVNS. Trimming left V 11 bases short and J 7 bases short, with 14 bases between. The CDR3 is made up of 11 amino acids. For the CDR3, the DNA is TGTGCCGCCTCGCCCGGGGATGAAGCTTTCTTT. Amino acids: CAASPGDEAFF.